The sequence of this T cell receptor (beta chain) was determined in a study of OX40 agonist ivuxolimab in advanced cancers. Study context: Participants, approximately 83% male, averaged approximately 65 years of age, ranging from about 23 to 79. Therapy given before enrollment (anti-PD-1, anti-PD-L1 or anti-CTLA-4) was allowed, and roughly 42% had some.

This CDR3 comprises 15 residues. V trimming: 4 bases; J trimming: 4 bases; junction bases outside the gene matches: 9. Germline loops: CDR1 MNHEY, CDR2 SMNVEV (reference sequence). To note about this clone: Its target is unknown.

Overall study findings and caveats: Expanded clones tended on average to be more numerous among CD8+ T cells than CD4+.

Method: immunoSEQ multiplex PCR; TCRdb's copy keeps in-frame clones and lacks some. This table has 90,000 to 130,000 clones, approximately 89% appearing once. Sequencing used CD4+ or CD8+ T cells sorted from blood, obtained in a trial of the OX40 agonist ivuxolimab. The chain has TRBV27 and TRBJ1-1; 7 nucleotides line up with TRBD1. This sequence was found in an adult with an advanced solid tumor such as melanoma, head and neck, liver or kidney cancer. The CDR3 DNA sequence: TGTGCCAGCAGTTACGCCCCAGGGGGGACCACTGAAGCTTTCTTT. It yields the protein CASSYAPGGTTEAFF.